This T cell receptor beta chain was identified in a study of T-cell reconstitution after alpha-beta-depleted transplantation in children. This clonotype has at least ten counts. As yet, its antigen is unknown. V gave up 1 base and J gave up 0 bases, with 4 bases separating them. The CDR3 runs to 13 residues. Germline V gene lookup returns CDR1 SEHNR and CDR2 FQNEAQ (reference sequence). Preparation of the TCRbeta library used unique molecular identifiers. Using its own MiXCR run on the PCR reads, TCRdb lists one record per CDR3 protein. There are 100,000 or so distinct CDR3 sequences in the sample; roughly 7.6% occur only once, and around 15% lies in the top ten. Overall study results and limits: The origin of alpha-beta T cells about two months after transplant was reportedly several hundred expanded graft clones. Recipient T cells and thymic progenitors that survived were the source of the high TCRbeta diversity seen at day 60 in some patients. One year after transplant, T-cell counts and diversity came mostly from newly produced T cells.

This chain joins TRBV7-9 and TRBJ2-7; D not certain. This receptor was taken from a boy younger than 10 with acute lymphoblastic leukemia, due to receive a stem cell transplant. Sample: PBMCs, taken before TCRalphabeta/CD19-depleted stem cell transplant. Here the CDR3 DNA reads TGTGCCAGCAGCTTAGATAGCTCCTACGAGCAGTACTTC. It translates to CASSLDSSYEQYF.